Sequencing of this T cell receptor (beta chain) was carried out in a study of regulatory T cells in long-lasting Graves disease. Across the whole study: Under 3 months of antithyroid drugs had been taken by newly diagnosed Graves' patients.

Germline CDR1 is KGHSH and CDR2 is LQKENI. The CDR3 consists of 16 residues. Trimming stripped 5 bases from V and 3 bases from J, with 20 bases between. As to time point: newly diagnosed GD, antithyroid drugs for less than 3 months. PBMC RNA was the source of the TCR library. Construction of TCR beta libraries relied on iRepertoire HTBI primers and on Arm-PCR targeting CDR3 regions. Via MiXCR, TCRdb re-called the multiplex PCR reads, giving one row per CDR3 protein. The sample yields 350,000 to 500,000 distinct CDR3 sequences, 14% seen once. This clonotype was detected a few times. The same specimen was also included in a second study, on T cells in Graves' hyperthyroidism and ophthalmopathy.

The chain uses TRBV18 and TRBJ2-7, with D tentatively TRBD1 (6 bases). The sequence derives from a woman aged 50 to 60 with Graves disease. Specimen: peripheral blood mononuclear cells (PBMCs), collected at new diagnosis, from a patient treated with antithyroid drugs. CDR3 loop: CASSAISGRRGYEQYF. Written as DNA, the CDR3 is TGTGCCAGCTCAGCCATCTCGGGGCGCAGGGGCTACGAGCAGTACTTC.